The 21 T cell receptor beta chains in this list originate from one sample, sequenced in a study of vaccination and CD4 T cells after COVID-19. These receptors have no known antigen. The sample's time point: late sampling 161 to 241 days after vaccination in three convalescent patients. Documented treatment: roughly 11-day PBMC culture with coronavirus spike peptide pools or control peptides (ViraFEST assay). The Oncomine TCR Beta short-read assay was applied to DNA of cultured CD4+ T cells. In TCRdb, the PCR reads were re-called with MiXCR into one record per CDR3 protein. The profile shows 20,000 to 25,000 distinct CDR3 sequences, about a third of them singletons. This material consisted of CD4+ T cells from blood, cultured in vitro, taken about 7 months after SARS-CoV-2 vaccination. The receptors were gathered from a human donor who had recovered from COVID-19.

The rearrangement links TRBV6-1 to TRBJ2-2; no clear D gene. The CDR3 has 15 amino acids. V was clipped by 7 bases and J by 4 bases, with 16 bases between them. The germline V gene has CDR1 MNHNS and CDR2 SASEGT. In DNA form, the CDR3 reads TGTGCCAGCAAAGTTGAGGCCCAGGCCACCGGGGAGCTGTTTTTT. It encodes CASKVEAQATGELFF.

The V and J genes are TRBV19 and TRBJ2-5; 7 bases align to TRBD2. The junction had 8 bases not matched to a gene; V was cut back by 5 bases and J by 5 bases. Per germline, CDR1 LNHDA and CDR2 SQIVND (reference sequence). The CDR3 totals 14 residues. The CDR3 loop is CASSAGDRMETQYF. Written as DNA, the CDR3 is TGTGCCAGTAGTGCGGGAGATAGAATGGAGACCCAGTACTTC.

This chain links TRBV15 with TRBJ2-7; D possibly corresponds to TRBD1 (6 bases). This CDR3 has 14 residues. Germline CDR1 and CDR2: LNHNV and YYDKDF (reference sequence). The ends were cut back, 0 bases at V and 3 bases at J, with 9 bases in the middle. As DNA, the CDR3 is TGTGCCACCAGCAGAGATCAGGACAGCTACGAGCAGTACTTC. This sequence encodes CATSRDQDSYEQYF. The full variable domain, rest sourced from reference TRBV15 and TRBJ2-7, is DAMVIQNPRYQVTQFGKPVTLSCSQTLNHNVMYWYQQKSSQAPKLLFHYYDKDFNNEADTPDNFQSRRPNTSFCFLDIRSPGLGDTAMYLCATSRDQDSYEQYFGPGTRLTVT.

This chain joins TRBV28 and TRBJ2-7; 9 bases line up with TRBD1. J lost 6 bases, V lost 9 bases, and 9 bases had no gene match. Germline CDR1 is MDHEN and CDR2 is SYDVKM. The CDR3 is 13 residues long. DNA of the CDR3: TGTGCCAGTACCCCACGGACAGGGGTCGAGCAGTACTTC. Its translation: CASTPRTGVEQYF.

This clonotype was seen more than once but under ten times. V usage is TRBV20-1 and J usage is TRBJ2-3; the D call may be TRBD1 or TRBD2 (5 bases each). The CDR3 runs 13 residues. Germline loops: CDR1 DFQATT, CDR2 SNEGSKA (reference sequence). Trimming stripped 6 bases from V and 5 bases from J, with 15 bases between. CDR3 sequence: CSAPPGQGDTQYF. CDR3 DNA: TGCAGTGCCCCGCCGGGGCAGGGAGATACGCAGTATTTT.

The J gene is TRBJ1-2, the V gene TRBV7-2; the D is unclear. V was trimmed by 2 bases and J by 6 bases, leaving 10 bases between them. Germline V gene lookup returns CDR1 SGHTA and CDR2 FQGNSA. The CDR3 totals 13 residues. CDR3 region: CASSLNREDGYTF. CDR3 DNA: TGTGCCAGCAGCTTAAATCGAGAGGATGGCTACACCTTC.

The CDR3 coding sequence is TGCAGTGCTAGAGATCTGGGCTCCCTTGACGAGCAGTACTTC. Residues: CSARDLGSLDEQYF. The chain links TRBV20-1 to TRBJ2-7; no firm D call. Germline V gene lookup returns CDR1 DFQATT and CDR2 SNEGSKA (reference sequence). Trimming cost V 0 bases and J 5 bases, with 14 bases left between them. CDR3 length: 14 residues.

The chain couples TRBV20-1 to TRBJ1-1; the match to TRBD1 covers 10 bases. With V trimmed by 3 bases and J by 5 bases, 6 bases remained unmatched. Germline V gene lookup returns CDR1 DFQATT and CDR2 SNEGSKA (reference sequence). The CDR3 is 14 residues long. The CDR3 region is CSARRQGARTEAFF. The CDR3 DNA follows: TGCAGTGCTAGGCGACAGGGGGCGCGAACTGAAGCTTTCTTT.

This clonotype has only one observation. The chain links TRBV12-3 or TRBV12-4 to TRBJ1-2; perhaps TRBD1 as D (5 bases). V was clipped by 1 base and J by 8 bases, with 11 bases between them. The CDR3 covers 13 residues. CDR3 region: CASSLGRAGGYTF. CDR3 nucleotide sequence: TGTGCCAGCAGTTTAGGCAGGGCTGGCGGCTACACCTTC.

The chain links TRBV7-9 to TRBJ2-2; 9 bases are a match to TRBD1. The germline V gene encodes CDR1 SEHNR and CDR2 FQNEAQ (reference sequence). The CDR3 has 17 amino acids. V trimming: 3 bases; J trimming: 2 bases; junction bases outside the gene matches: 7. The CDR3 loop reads CASSLGQGSINTGELFF. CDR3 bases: TGTGCCAGCAGCTTGGGACAGGGATCCATTAACACCGGGGAGCTGTTTTTT.

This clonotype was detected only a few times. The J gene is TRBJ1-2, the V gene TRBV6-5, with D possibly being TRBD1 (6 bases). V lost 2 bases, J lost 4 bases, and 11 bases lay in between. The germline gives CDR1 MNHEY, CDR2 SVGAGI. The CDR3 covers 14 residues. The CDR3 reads CASSYGGGGYGYTF. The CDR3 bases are TGTGCCAGCAGTTACGGGGGGGGCGGCTATGGCTACACCTTC.

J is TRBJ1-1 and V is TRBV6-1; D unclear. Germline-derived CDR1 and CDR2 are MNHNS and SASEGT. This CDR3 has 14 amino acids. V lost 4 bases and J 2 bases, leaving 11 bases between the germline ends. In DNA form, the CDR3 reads TGTGCCAGCAGTGTACGGACGGATAACACTGAAGCTTTCTTT. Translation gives CASSVRTDNTEAFF.

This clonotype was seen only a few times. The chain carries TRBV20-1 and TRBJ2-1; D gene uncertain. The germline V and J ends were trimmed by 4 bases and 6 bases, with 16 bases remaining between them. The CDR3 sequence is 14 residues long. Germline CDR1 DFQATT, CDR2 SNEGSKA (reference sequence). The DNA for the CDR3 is TGCAGTGCTAATCGTCAGGTACAATTCAATGAGCAGTTCTTC. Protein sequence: CSANRQVQFNEQFF.

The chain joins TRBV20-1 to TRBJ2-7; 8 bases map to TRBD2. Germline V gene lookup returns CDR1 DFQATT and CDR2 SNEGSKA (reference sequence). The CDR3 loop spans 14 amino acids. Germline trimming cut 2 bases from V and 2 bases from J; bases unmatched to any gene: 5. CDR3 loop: CSARLREVTYEQYF. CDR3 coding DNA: TGCAGTGCTAGATTGCGGGAGGTCACCTACGAGCAGTACTTC.

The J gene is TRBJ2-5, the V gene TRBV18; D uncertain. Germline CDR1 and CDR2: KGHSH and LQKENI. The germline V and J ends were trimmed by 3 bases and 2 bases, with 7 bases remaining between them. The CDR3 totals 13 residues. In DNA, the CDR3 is TGTGCCAGCTCACCGTACCCACAAGAGACCCAGTACTTC. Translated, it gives CASSPYPQETQYF. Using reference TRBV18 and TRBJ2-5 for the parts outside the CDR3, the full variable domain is NAGVMQNPRHLVRRRGQEARLRCSPMKGHSHVYWYRQLPEEGLKFMVYLQKENIIDESGMPKERFSAEFPKEGPSILRIQQVVRGDSAAYFCASSPYPQETQYFGPGTRLLVL.

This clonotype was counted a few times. The CDR3 DNA follows: TGTGCTTGGGGGACAGGGGTTGAGGGCTCCTACGAGCAGTACTTC. This translates into CAWGTGVEGSYEQYF. The chain is built from TRBV11-3 and TRBJ2-7, with 10 bases that match TRBD1. This CDR3 has 15 amino acids. Germline V CDR1 and CDR2: SGHNT, YENEEA. Supplemented by reference TRBV11-3 and TRBJ2-7, the full variable domain reads EAGVVQSPRYKIIEKKQPVAFWCNPISGHNTLYWYLQNLGQGPELLIRYENEEAVDDSQLPKDRFSAERLKGVDSTLKIQPAELGDSAVYLCAWGTGVEGSYEQYFGPGTRLTVT.

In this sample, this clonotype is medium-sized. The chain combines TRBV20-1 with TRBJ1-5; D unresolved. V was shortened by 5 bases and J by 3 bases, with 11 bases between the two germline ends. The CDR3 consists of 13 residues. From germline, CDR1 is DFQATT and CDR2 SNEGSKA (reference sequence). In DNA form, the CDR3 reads TGCAGTGCTGGGGAGTCTTTCAATCAGCCCCAGCATTTT. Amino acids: CSAGESFNQPQHF.

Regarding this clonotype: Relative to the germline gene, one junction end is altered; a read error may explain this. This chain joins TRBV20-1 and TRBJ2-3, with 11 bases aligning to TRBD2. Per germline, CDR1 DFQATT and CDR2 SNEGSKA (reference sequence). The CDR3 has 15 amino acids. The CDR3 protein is CSVRPSGRTTDTQYF. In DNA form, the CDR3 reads TGCAGTGTTAGACCTAGCGGGAGGACCACAGATACGCAGTATTTT.

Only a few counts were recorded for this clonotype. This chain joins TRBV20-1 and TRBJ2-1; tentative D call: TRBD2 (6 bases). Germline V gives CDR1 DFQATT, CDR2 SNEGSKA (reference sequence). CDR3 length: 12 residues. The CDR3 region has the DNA TGCAGGCCCGGGAGTCTGAACAATGAGCAGTTCTTC. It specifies CRPGSLNNEQFF.

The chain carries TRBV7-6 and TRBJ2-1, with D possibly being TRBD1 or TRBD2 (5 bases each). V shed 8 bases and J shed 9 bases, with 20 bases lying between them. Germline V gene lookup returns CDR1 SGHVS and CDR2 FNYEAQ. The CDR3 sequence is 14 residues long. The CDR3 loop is CASGPGTAYREQFF. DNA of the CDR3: TGTGCCAGCGGACCCGGGACGGCATATCGTGAGCAGTTCTTC.

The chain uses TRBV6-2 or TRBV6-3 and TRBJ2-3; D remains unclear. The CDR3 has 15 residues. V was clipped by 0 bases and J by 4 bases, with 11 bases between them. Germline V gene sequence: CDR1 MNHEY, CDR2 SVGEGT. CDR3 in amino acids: CASSYSTGFPDTQYF. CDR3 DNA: TGTGCCAGCAGTTACTCCACCGGGTTCCCAGATACGCAGTATTTT.